This T cell receptor (beta chain) appears in the sequencing data of a study of tumor T cells in aggressive B-cell lymphoma. The protocol was immunoSEQ multiplex PCR, while the TCRdb copy is restricted to in-frame clones and leaves out a portion. The sample has around 3,200 clones, roughly nine tenths seen once. The CDR3 covers 18 residues. Germline V gene lookup returns CDR1 SEHNR and CDR2 FQNEAQ (reference sequence). J lost 0 bases, V lost 4 bases, and 9 bases had no gene match. The genes are TRBV7-9 and TRBJ2-1, with 10 positions matching TRBD2. Sequencing input: tumor tissue. The receptor was isolated from an adult with diffuse large B cell lymphoma. The CDR3 coding sequence is TGTGCCAGCAGCTCAATTCTAGCGGGGGACTACTCCTACAATGAGCAGTTCTTC. Its translation: CASSSILAGDYSYNEQFF.